This T cell receptor (beta chain) was sequenced during a study of blood T cell repertoires in COVID-19. Source study methods: Amplification of reference gene primers provided the estimated nucleated cell counts. Sequenced by immunoSEQ multiplex PCR; TCRdb stores in-frame clones only, minus some. Clone size and the V and J calls come from that table; the DNA yielded D and trimming. This sample has approximately 290,000 clones; about 88% occur once, and the top ten carry around 12%. The CDR3 has 14 residues. Per the germline V gene, CDR1 is MGHRA and CDR2 is YSYEKL. V was pared by 4 bases and J by 5 bases, with 4 bases of the junction left unmatched.

What was sequenced was peripheral blood. The source is a woman aged 55-69 years with acute or convalescent COVID-19. The chain uses TRBV4-1 and TRBJ1-5; 8 bases match TRBD1. CDR3 sequence: CASSLQQGDQPQHF. CDR3 nucleotide sequence: TGCGCCAGCAGCCTACAACAGGGGGATCAGCCCCAGCATTTT.